The TCR beta chain under discussion was sequenced for a study of blood T cell repertoires in COVID-19. Study background: Acute and convalescent COVID-19 specimens originated in the United States, Italy and Spain. Sample material is recorded as cDNA or gDNA derived from T cells, B-cell-depleted T cells, or PBMCs.

V dropped 8 bases and J dropped 0 bases, with 11 bases sitting between them. The CDR3 covers 14 residues. Germline loops: CDR1 LGHDT, CDR2 YNNKEL (reference sequence). Enrollment of patients from Seattle took place during active infection, with longitudinal follow-up. The table came from immunoSEQ multiplex PCR; TCRdb's copy has only in-frame clones and leaves some out. Here the sample spans 50,000 to 60,000 clones, about 87% being singletons. Sample: peripheral blood. This receptor was obtained from a man aged 40-49 years with COVID-19, enrolled during active disease. The V gene is TRBV3-1 (or the pseudogene TRBV3-2), the J gene TRBJ1-5; D gene ambiguous. The CDR3 DNA reads as TGTGCCAGCGGCTTTTCAGGTAGCAATCAGCCCCAGCATTTT. Protein sequence: CASGFSGSNQPQHF.